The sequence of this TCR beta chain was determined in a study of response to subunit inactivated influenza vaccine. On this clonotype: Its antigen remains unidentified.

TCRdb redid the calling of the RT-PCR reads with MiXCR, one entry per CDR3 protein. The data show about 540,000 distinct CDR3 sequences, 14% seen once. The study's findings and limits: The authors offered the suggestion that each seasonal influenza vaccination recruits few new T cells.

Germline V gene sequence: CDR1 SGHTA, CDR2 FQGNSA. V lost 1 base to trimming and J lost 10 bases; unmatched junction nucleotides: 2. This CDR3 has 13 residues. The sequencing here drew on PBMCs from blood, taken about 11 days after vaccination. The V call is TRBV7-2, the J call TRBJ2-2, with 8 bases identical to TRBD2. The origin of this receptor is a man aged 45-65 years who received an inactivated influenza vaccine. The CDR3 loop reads CASSLGLAKELFF. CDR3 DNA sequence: TGTGCCAGCAGCTTAGGACTAGCGAAGGAGCTGTTTTTT. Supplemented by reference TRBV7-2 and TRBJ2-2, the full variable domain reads GAGVSQSPSNKVTEKGKDVELRCDPISGHTALYWYRQSLGQGLEFLIYFQGNSAPDKSGLPSDRFSAERTGGSVSTLTIQRTQQEDSAVYLCASSLGLAKELFFGEGSRLTVL.